This T cell receptor beta chain was identified in a study of identical twins (TCRdb year 2016). Concerning the study at large: To test whether fetal clonotypes persist, the study used deep sequencing on TCR alpha and beta repertoires from monozygotic twins, unrelated adults of various ages, and cord blood. To rule out contamination, the twin experiments were replicated at different times with different library preparation protocols.

The library came from 5' RACE. Sequencing relied on an Illumina HiSeq 2000. A universal primer binding site was added through template switching, and the final cDNA carried a unique molecular identifier so that TCR cDNA molecules could be counted accurately. Specific primers in the conserved constant-segment region were used to synthesize first-strand cDNA for TCR alpha and beta chains. To control for contamination, every cDNA library was double barcoded, receiving both a SMART-Mk sample barcode and Illumina barcodes. TruSeq adapter sequences along with Illumina sample barcodes were introduced in two successive PCR steps. The Illumina HiSeq platform was used with custom primers to sequence TCR alpha and beta cDNA libraries. In the authors' own workflow: Unique molecular identifiers were extracted from raw reads with MiGEC, and CDR3 positions were determined with MiXCR. For each individual, recombination models were inferred using an EM algorithm with the repgenHMM and IGoR tools. Shared clonotypes were analyzed with the tcR package in R, and sharing was normalized by the product of cloneset sizes. To study raw recombination without the effects of thymic and clonal selection, out-of-frame nonproductive sequences were analyzed. TCRdb redid the processing of the public reads, applying fastp at Q25 and MiXCR, and retained in-frame beta chains. Every CDR3 protein is listed once, alongside the most common genes and DNA of its rows. For this entry, the V and J calls and clone size follow TCRdb and not the study's own pipeline. This sample has 600,000 to 850,000 distinct CDR3 sequences in its table, and around a sixth of those were observed once. The ten most abundant clones make up around 12% of the sample.

Reading from cysteine to phenylalanine, the CDR3 counts 14 amino acids. CDR3 DNA is the only sequence kept; it has 42 bases, read in frame from the first base. V was cut back by 2 bases and J by 5 bases, leaving a gap of 12 bases between them. Taken from the germline V gene, the CDR1 and CDR2 loops are ENHRY and SYGVKD. Details on this clonotype: This receptor's antigen is unknown. No much larger clone exists at a distance of one base, and base qualities are not known.

General study outcomes and caveats: Because the same donors could not be followed over many years, the conclusions depended on cross-sectional statistical analysis. In monozygotic twins, recombination models systematically underestimated out-of-frame TCR alpha sharing, but the models matched the sharing seen between unrelated individuals. Zero-insertion analyses could be partly confounded by invariant T cells such as MAIT and iNKT, though diverse VJ usage argued against such confounding for most clonotypes. Excess twin sharing in beta out-of-frame sequences was weaker because fewer shared sequences lowered the signal-to-noise ratio. Abundant cord blood beta clonotypes had fewer insertions, young adult naive repertoires showed a similar but weaker trend, and memory repertoires showed no such trend. Compared with coincidental sharing between unrelated individuals, out-of-frame TCR alpha sequences shared between twins showed an excess of sequences with low generation probability.

Every donor was a healthy Caucasian. The twin cohort comprised three pairs of female monozygotic twins, all aged about 18 to 30 years. RNA for TCR libraries was isolated from peripheral blood mononuclear cells. This same sample was also taken into another study, of T cells expressing NK-cell markers. The second source states: TCR beta-chain repertoires were profiled in sorted CD3+CD56+NKG2C+, CD3+CD56+NKG2C- and CD3+CD56-NKG2C+ T-cell subsets from several donors. Among the eight sequenced donors, only one was HCMV-seronegative, while the other seven were HCMV-seropositive. To restrict sorting to alphabetaTCR-expressing T cells, an anti-gammadeltaTCR antibody was added in several experiments. In five to seven donors, the dominant CD3+CD56+NKG2C+ clonotypes were found to rank among the top 10 CD8+ clonotypes and to make up about 1.0-8% of CD8+ T cells. Those dominant clonotypes were again the most abundant among CD3+CD56-NKG2C+ cells in a handful of donors, at about 25-65%. Whether the expanded NKG2C-expressing T cell clones were specific for HCMV antigens remained unclear. The study sequenced eight donors, all healthy volunteers chosen at random: three men and five women. To determine HCMV serostatus, a commercial ELISA kit was used to detect HCMV-specific IgG in serum. For six donors, unsorted PBMC were also used to sequence bulk peripheral blood T-cell repertoires. Reads were demultiplexed and grouped by UMI with MIGEC, and clonotypes were assembled and quantified with MiTCR. To remove erroneous sequences, TCR cDNA sequences were retained only when supported by two or more reads. The tcR package was used for downstream repertoire analysis, with clonotypes matched between fractions based on CDR3 nucleotide sequence plus V segment. VDJmatch was used to annotate antigen specificity against VDJdb, with one amino acid substitution in CDR3 allowed.

The sample consisted of PBMCs. The sequence is built from TRBV10-3 and TRBJ1-1; there is no confident call for the D gene. The receptor was derived from a woman under 30 in good health. The nucleotides are TGTGCCATCAGTGAGACTGGGAGCGGGACTGAAGCTTTCTTT. It is translated as CAISETGSGTEAFF.